This T cell receptor beta chain was profiled in a study of blood T cell repertoires in COVID-19. Study-level background: The United States, Italy and Spain were the sources of the acute and convalescent COVID-19 samples.

TCRdb's table, derived via immunoSEQ multiplex PCR, lists solely in-frame clones and lacks some. The table shows a few hundred thousand clones, with roughly 89% occurring only once. Germline loops: CDR1 SNHLY, CDR2 FYNNEI. CDR3 length: 13 amino acids. Germline trimming cut 6 bases from V and 4 bases from J; bases unmatched to any gene: 5. The sequencing sample was made of PBMCs or T cells enriched from blood (not recorded which). The clonotype comes from a woman aged 18-35 years who had recovered from COVID-19. This chain connects TRBV2 to TRBJ1-1; the match to TRBD1 covers 7 bases. CDR3 sequence: CASRRQGGTEAFF. CDR3 DNA: TGTGCCAGCAGGAGACAGGGTGGCACTGAAGCTTTCTTT.